The rows below give T cell receptor beta chains drawn from one sample of a study of T cell clonotyping in hematopoietic cell transplantation. The table came from immunoSEQ multiplex PCR; TCRdb's copy has only in-frame clones and leaves some out. The sample yields roughly 16,000 clones, approximately 85% seen once. The source material was peripheral blood mononuclear cells. These receptors all stem from a woman aged 35 to 49 in good health. Some clones in this sample may be carry-over from other donors' samples. CDR3s include the opening cysteine and the closing phenylalanine or tryptophan. Each record gives: V gene, J gene, D gene, clone size, CDR3 DNA, CDR3 protein. The D gene is left open where the match is weak. Where a row states a size, it is once, few, many or the class of an expanded clone; other rows omit it.

>TRBV11-1|TRBJ2-7|NA|NA
TGTGCCAGCAGCTTGAGCGCAAGCTCCTACGAGCAGTACTTC
CASSLSASSYEQYF
>TRBV9|TRBJ2-3|TRBD1|NA
TGTGCCAGCAGCGCCGGGACAGGGCTCAGCACAGATACGCAGTATTTT
CASSAGTGLSTDTQYF
>TRBV4-3|TRBJ2-1|NA|NA
TGCGCCAGCAGCCAATATTCGGGGATTTACAATGAGCAGTTCTTC
CASSQYSGIYNEQFF
>TRBV6-5|TRBJ1-2|NA|NA
TGTGCCAGCAGTTGGGTGGGCGCCAATGGCTACACCTTC
CASSWVGANGYTF
>TRBV28|TRBJ1-2|TRBD1|NA
TGTGCCAGCAGTTTATGGGGAGGGGGCGCCGTATCTGGCTACACCTTC
CASSLWGGGAVSGYTF
>TRBV7-8|TRBJ2-7|TRBD2|NA
TGTGCCAGCAGCTCGGCTGGACTAGCCGGAGACGTGTACGAGCAGTACTTC
CASSSAGLAGDVYEQYF
>TRBV9|TRBJ1-1|NA|once
TGTGCCAGCAGCGTATCATACGGGATGAACACTGAAGCTTTCTTT
CASSVSYGMNTEAFF
>TRBV9|TRBJ1-1|NA|NA
TGTGCCAGCAGACCAAGCGTTGAGAACACTGAAGCTTTCTTT
CASRPSVENTEAFF
>TRBV28|TRBJ1-5|NA|NA
TGTGCCAGCAGTATACCTCCCAGAAGGGGCAATCAGCCCCAGCATTTT
CASSIPPRRGNQPQHF
>TRBV7-9|TRBJ1-4|NA|once
TGTGCCAGCAGCCCTACAGGAAGCCGGAGGGAAGAAAAACTGTTTTTT
CASSPTGSRREEKLFF
>TRBV9|TRBJ2-5|NA|NA
TGTGCCAGCAGCGTAATTAGCGCACCTCAAGAGACCCAGTACTTC
CASSVISAPQETQYF
>TRBV29-1|TRBJ2-3|NA|NA
TGCAGCGCCAGATGGGGGTCAGATACGCAGTATTTT
CSARWGSDTQYF
>TRBV19|TRBJ1-4|NA|NA
TGTGCCAGTAGAACAGGGAATTCCGGTAATGAAAAACTGTTTTTT
CASRTGNSGNEKLFF
>TRBV5-1|TRBJ1-1|TRBD1|NA
TGCGCCAGCAGCCTAGGACAGGGGGCCGCTGAAGCTTTCTTT
CASSLGQGAAEAFF
>TRBV28|TRBJ2-7|NA|NA
TGTGCCAGCAGTTTAGGGAGATACGAGCAGTACTTC
CASSLGRYEQYF
>TRBV28|TRBJ1-5|TRBD1|few
TGTGCCAGCGCGACAGGGGCCCTGGGGTCCCAGCATTTT
CASATGALGSQHF
>TRBV2|TRBJ2-7|NA|NA
TGTGCCAGCAGTGTCAGGGGCTACGAGCAGTACTTC
CASSVRGYEQYF